This T cell receptor (beta chain) was sequenced in a study of vaccination and CD4 T cells after COVID-19 (dated by TCRdb to the early 2020s). With respect to the entire study: Every convalescent patient had a positive nasal swab PCR test for SARS-CoV-2, with mild disease in nine or ten patients and severe disease in one. The convalescent cohort included six males and four females, with two Hispanic individuals, seven Caucasians, two Asians and one multiracial person. Each participant got two doses of either the Pfizer-BioNTech BNT162b2 vaccine (n=8) or the Moderna mRNA-1273 vaccine (n=2). Post-COVID blood samples were collected from convalescent patients a median of roughly 100 days after diagnosis, with a range of about 35 to 161 days. Post-vaccine blood samples were taken a median of about 77 days after the second vaccine dose, with a range of roughly 13 to 250 days. Culture stimuli were overlapping spike peptide pools from SARS-CoV-2 and from the common cold coronaviruses HCoV-NL63, HCoV-OC43 and HCoV-229E. In control cultures, a CEFX viral epitope pool was used as positive control, an HIV-1 Nef peptide pool was used as negative control, or no peptide was added. The spike-specific CD4+ TCR repertoire was compared before and after mRNA vaccination in 10 COVID-19 convalescent patients and 4 infection-naive healthy vaccine recipients.

The treatment or condition label corresponds to: 10-day PBMC culture with coronavirus spike peptide pools or control peptides (ViraFEST assay). The ViraFEST assay was used in the study, in which antigen-specific T cells were expanded with peptide pools and expanded clonotypes were subsequently identified by TCR sequencing. The convalescent patients' positive SARS-CoV-2 PCR tests fell between March and December 2020, which was before the Alpha, Beta and Delta variants emerged in the United States. Under 2.5 million PBMCs per well were cultured in IMDM with roughly 5.2% human AB serum and around 10 IU/ml IL-2, plus 10 ug/ml peptide pools. Half of the culture medium was replaced with fresh IL-2-containing medium on days 3 and 7. After about 11 days of culture, CD4+ T cells were isolated by negative selection using the EasySep CD4+ T cell isolation kit. PBMCs were separated from whole blood using Ficoll-Paque Plus gradient centrifugation and then either used fresh or cryopreserved at -140C. Each culture condition was generally run in triplicate wells.

The germline V gene (reference sequence) yields SEHNR for CDR1 and FQNEAQ for CDR2. Including cysteine and phenylalanine, the CDR3 has 14 amino acids. The only DNA kept is the CDR3, 42 bases in frame from the first base. The V and J ends are trimmed by 3 bases and 3 bases, leaving 8 bases between them. Notes on this clonotype: Its binding antigen is unknown. The sample holds no much larger clone one base away, and base qualities are not on file.

Here is what the overall study found, with its caveats: Of the vaccine-specific clones in convalescent patients, 304 of 307, or nearly all, reacted only to SARS-CoV-2 spike and did not cross-react with common cold coronaviruses. The median number of SARS-CoV-2-reactive clonotypes rose from roughly 20 after infection to 38 after vaccination, but the change was not significant. Relatively few convalescent patients were included in the study, and early timepoints after natural infection were not analyzed. In convalescent patients, a median around 86% of post-vaccine SARS-CoV-2-reactive clones were detected only after vaccination, suggesting vaccine-specific priming.

Library preparation used PCR. At the Johns Hopkins FTIC core, DNA from the cultured CD4+ T cells underwent TCR sequencing with the Oncomine TCR Beta short-read assay. The QIAamp micro DNA kit was used to extract genomic DNA from the cultured CD4+ T cells. Oncomine TCR Beta libraries from cultured CD4+ T cells were pooled with unique dual indexes and sequenced on an Illumina iSeq 100. The published analysis was carried out like this. Non-productive sequences were removed, and CDR3s that did not start with C, did not end with F or W, or were shorter than 7 amino acids were discarded. The MANAFEST web application was used to identify antigen-specific clonotypes by comparing peptide-stimulated wells against reference wells and other culture wells. For a clone to be called positive, the clone needed an FDR below 0.05, an odds ratio above 5, and a productive frequency above 0.1% in at least two of three replicate wells. Cross-reactive clonotypes were defined as significantly expanded in both SARS-CoV-2 spike wells and at least one common cold coronavirus spike condition. Levenshtein distances (stringdist) and unrooted phylogenetic trees (ape) in R version 3.6.1 were used to assess CDR3 homology. In-frame beta chains were kept once TCRdb had trimmed the public reads at Q25 with fastp and called clones with MiXCR. Every entry covers one CDR3 protein and lists the most common genes and DNA from its rows. These V and J calls rely on TCRdb rather than the paper's analysis. The sample yields about 15,000 distinct CDR3 sequences; about 60% were counted once. 6.2% of the sample rests with the top ten.

The sequencing sample was made of CD4+ T cells from blood, cultured in vitro. The chain employs TRBV7-9 and TRBJ1-4, with an unclear D gene assignment. This TCR was sampled from a human donor who had recovered from COVID-19. The CDR3 protein is CASSLTGANEKLFF. The bases are TGTGCCAGCAGCTTGACGGGAGCTAATGAAAAACTGTTTTTT.